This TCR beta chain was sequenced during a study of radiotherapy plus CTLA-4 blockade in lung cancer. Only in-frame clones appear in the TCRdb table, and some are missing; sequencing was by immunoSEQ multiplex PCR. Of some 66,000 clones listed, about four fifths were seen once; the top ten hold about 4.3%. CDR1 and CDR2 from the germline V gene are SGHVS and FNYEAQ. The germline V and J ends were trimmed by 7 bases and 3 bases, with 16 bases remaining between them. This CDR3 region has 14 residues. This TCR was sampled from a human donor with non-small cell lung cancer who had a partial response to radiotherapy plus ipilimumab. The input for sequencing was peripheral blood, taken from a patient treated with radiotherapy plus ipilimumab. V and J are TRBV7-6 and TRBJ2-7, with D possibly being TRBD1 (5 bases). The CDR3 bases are TGTGCCAGCACCCCGGAGTGGCAGGGCTACGAGCAGTACTTC. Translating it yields CASTPEWQGYEQYF.